Each of the 7 T cell receptor beta chains below was sequenced from the same sample in a study of pediatric ulcerative colitis. Assay: immunoSEQ multiplex PCR; the TCRdb copy retains only in-frame clones and omits some. The sample holds 54,000 or so clones, about 89% seen once. Material: blood. The receptors were gathered from a boy aged 5-17 years who was a control in a study of pediatric ulcerative colitis.

The CDR3 nucleotides are TGCAGCGTTGAGGACGGATCCTACGAGCAGTACTTC. Its protein product is CSVEDGSYEQYF. The chain combines TRBV29-1 with TRBJ2-7; D gene ambiguous. The CDR3 is 12 amino acids. V was shortened by 3 bases and J by 1 base, with 7 bases between the two germline ends. From germline, CDR1 is SQVTM and CDR2 ANQGSEA.

V gene TRBV7-3 combines with J gene TRBJ1-1, with D hard to call. The CDR3 sequence is 14 residues long. The germline gives CDR1 SGHTA, CDR2 FQGTGA. Trimming removed 2 bases from V and 4 bases from J, with 11 bases in between. The chain's CDR3 is CASSLRGSGTEAFF. The CDR3 bases are TGTGCCAGCAGCTTACGGGGTTCCGGCACTGAAGCTTTCTTT.

V and J are TRBV6-6 and TRBJ1-1; 7 nucleotides agree with TRBD1. V trimming: 6 bases; J trimming: 1 base; junction bases outside the gene matches: 2. The CDR3 spans 13 residues. Germline V gene data show CDR1 as MNHNY and CDR2 as SVGAGI (reference sequence). For the CDR3, the DNA is TGTGCCAGCAGGGACAGGTGGAACACTGAAGCTTTCTTT. Its protein is CASRDRWNTEAFF.

The V call is TRBV21-1, the J call TRBJ2-1; TRBD2, the table's D call, lacks a check against the DNA. TRBV21-1 represents a pseudogene. CDR3 length: 14 residues. The CDR3 reads CASSRAGGYNEQFF. As DNA, the CDR3 is TGTGCCAGCAGCCGTGCGGGGGGGTACAATGAGCAGTTCTTC.

Comments on this clone: The junction and the germline gene differ at one end; a read error may be behind it. V gene TRBV5-6 combines with J gene TRBJ2-1; possible D gene TRBD2, 5 bases. This CDR3 is 16 amino acids long. CDR1 and CDR2 (germline): SGHDT, YYEEEE. CDR3 DNA: TGTGCCAGCAGCCGATCCGATATTAGCGCTTACAGTGAGCAGTTCTTC. It is translated as CASSRSDISAYSEQFF.

The V gene is TRBV7-9, the J gene TRBJ1-1; D is perhaps TRBD1 (5 bases). This CDR3 has 14 amino acids. V lost 3 bases and J 4 bases, leaving 12 bases between the germline ends. Germline V gene data show CDR1 as SEHNR and CDR2 as FQNEAQ (reference sequence). The DNA of the CDR3 is TGTGCCAGCAGCTTTGGGGGGTTTCGCACTGAAGCTTTCTTT. Its protein is CASSFGGFRTEAFF.

In this sample, this clone turned up once. This chain connects TRBV9 to TRBJ2-7, with TRBD1 matching 7 bases. CDR1 SGDLS and CDR2 YYNGEE come from the germline V gene. With V trimmed by 5 bases and J by 2 bases, 7 bases remained unmatched. This CDR3 region has 14 residues. This CDR3 is CASRGTAFPYEQYF. The CDR3 DNA reads as TGTGCCAGCAGGGGGACAGCCTTCCCCTACGAGCAGTACTTC.